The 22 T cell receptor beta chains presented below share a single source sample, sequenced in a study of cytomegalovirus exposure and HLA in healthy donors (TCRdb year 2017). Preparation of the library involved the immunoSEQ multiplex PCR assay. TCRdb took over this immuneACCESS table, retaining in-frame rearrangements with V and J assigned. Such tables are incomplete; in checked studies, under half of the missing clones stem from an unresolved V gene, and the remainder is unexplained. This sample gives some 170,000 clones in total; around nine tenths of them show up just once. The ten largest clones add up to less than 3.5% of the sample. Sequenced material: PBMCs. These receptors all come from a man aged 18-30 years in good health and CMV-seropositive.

CDR3 protein: CASSLGQDLSPLHF. For the CDR3, the DNA is TGTGCCAGCAGTTTAGGACAGGACCTCTCACCCCTCCACTTT. The rearrangement joins TRBV27 to TRBJ1-6; 7 bases agree with TRBD1. The CDR3 has 14 amino acids. Trimming at V came to 2 bases and at J to 10 bases, leaving 5 bases not matched to a gene. Germline-derived CDR1 and CDR2 are MNHEY and SMNVEV (reference sequence).

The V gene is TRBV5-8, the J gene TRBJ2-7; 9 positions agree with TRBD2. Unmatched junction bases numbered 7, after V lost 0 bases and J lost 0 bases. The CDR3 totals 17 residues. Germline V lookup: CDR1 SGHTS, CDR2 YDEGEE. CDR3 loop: CASSLVLLAGPSYEQYF. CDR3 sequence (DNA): TGTGCCAGCAGCTTGGTTCTTCTAGCGGGACCCTCCTACGAGCAGTACTTC.

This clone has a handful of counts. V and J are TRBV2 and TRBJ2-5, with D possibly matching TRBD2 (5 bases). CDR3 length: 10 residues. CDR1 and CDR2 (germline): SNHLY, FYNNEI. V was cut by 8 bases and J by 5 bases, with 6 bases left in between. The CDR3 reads CASSGETQYF. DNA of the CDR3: TGTGCCAGCTCGGGGGAGACCCAGTACTTC.

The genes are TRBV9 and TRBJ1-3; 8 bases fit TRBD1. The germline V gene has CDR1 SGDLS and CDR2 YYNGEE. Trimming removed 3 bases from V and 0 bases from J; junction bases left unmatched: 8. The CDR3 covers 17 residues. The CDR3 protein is CASSAGQGPSSGNTIYF. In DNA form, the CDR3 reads TGTGCCAGCAGCGCTGGACAGGGCCCGTCCTCTGGAAACACCATATATTTT.

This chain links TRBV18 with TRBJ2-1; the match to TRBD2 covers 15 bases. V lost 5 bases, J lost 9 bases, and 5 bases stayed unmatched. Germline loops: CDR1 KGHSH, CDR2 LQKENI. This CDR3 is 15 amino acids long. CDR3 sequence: CASSSGLAGGVEQFF. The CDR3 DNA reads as TGTGCCAGCTCATCTGGACTAGCGGGGGGGGTTGAGCAGTTCTTC.

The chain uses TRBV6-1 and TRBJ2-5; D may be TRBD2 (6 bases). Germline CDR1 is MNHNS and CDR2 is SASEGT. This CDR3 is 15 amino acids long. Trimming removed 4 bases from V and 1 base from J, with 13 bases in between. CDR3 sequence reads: CASSAGGYLQETQYF. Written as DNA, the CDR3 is TGTGCCAGCAGTGCCGGGGGATACCTCCAAGAGACCCAGTACTTC.

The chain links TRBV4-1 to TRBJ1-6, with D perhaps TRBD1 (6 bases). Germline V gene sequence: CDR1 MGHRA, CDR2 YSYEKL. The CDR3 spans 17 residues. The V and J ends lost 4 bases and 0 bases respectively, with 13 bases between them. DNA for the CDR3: TGCGCCAGCAGCCTGTGGGTAGGGGGCTCCTATAATTCACCCCTCCACTTT. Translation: CASSLWVGGSYNSPLHF.

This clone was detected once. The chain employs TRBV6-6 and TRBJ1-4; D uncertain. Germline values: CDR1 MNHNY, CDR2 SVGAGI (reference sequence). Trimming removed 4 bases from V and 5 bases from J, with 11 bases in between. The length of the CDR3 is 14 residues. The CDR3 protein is CASSFTTFNEKLFF. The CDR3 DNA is TGTGCCAGCAGTTTCACGACATTCAATGAAAAACTGTTTTTT.

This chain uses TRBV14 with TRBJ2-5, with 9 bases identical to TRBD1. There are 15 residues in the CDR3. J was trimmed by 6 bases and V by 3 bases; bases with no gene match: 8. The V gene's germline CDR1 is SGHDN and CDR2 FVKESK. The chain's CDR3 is CASSHRDRVVQTQYF. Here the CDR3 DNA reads TGTGCCAGCAGCCACCGGGACAGGGTGGTACAGACCCAGTACTTC. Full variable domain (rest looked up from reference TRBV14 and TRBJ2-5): EAGVTQFPSHSVIEKGQTVTLRCDPISGHDNLYWYRRVMGKEIKFLLHFVKESKQDESGMPNNRFLAERTGGTYSTLKVQPAELEDSGVYFCASSHRDRVVQTQYFGPGTRLLVL.

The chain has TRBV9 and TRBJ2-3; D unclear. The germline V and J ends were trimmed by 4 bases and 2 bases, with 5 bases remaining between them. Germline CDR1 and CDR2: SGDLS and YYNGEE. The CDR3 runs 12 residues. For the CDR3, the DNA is TGTGCCAGCAGCCTAAACACAGATACGCAGTATTTT. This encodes CASSLNTDTQYF.

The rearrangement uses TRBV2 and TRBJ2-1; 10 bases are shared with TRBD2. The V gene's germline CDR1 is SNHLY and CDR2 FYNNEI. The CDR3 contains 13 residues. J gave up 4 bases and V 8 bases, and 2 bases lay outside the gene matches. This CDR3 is CASGTSEYNEQFF. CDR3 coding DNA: TGTGCCAGCGGGACTAGCGAATACAATGAGCAGTTCTTC.

CDR3 sequence reads: CASKTAGRGNEKLFF. CDR3 in DNA: TGTGCCAGCAAGACTGCGGGGAGGGGTAATGAAAAACTGTTTTTT. The chain recombines TRBV6-5 with TRBJ1-4, with D possibly matching TRBD1 (5 bases). This CDR3 has 15 residues. Germline assignment: CDR1 MNHEY and CDR2 SVGAGI. V lost 7 bases to trimming and J lost 4 bases, with 16 bases between them.

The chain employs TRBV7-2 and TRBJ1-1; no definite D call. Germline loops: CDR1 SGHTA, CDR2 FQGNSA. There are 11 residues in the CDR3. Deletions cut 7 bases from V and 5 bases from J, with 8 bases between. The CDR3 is CASILATEAFF. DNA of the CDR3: TGTGCCAGCATTCTAGCTACTGAAGCTTTCTTT. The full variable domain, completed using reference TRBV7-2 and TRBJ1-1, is GAGVSQSPSNKVTEKGKDVELRCDPISGHTALYWYRQSLGQGLEFLIYFQGNSAPDKSGLPSDRFSAERTGGSVSTLTIQRTQQEDSAVYLCASILATEAFFGQGTRLTVV.

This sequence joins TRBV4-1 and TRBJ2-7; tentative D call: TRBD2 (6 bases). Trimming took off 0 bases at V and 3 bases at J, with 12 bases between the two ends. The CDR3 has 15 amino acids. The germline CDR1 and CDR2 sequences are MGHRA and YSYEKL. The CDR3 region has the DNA TGCGCCAGCAGCCAAGAAAGCACTAGCAGCTACGAGCAGTACTTC. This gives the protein CASSQESTSSYEQYF.

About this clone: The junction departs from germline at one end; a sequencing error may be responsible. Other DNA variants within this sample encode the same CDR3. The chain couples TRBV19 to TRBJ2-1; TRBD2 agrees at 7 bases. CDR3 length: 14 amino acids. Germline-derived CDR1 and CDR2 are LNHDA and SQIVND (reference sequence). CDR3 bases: TGTGCCAGTAGCATAGCGGGTTCCTACAATGAGCAGTTCTTC. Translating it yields CASSIAGSYNEQFF.

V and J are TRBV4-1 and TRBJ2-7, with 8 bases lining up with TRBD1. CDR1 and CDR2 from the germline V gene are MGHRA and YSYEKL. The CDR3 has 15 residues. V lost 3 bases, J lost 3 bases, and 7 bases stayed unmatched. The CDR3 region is CASSHAGTGLYEQYF. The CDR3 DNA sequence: TGCGCCAGCAGCCACGCCGGGACAGGCCTCTACGAGCAGTACTTC.

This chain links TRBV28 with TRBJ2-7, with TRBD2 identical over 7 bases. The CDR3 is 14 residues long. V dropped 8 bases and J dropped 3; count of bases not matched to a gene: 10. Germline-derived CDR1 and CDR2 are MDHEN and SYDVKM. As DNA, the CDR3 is TGTGCCAGCGTGCCACCGGGAGGACACTACGAGCAGTACTTC. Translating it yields CASVPPGGHYEQYF.

CDR3 residues: CASSETGQGYTF. The DNA for the CDR3 is TGTGCCAGCAGTGAAACCGGACAGGGTTACACCTTC. This rearrangement joins TRBV25-1 to TRBJ1-2; 8 bases match TRBD1. This CDR3 is 12 amino acids long. The V gene end was trimmed by 2 bases and the J gene end by 11 bases; junction bases not matched to a gene: 4. Germline V gene data show CDR1 as MGHDK and CDR2 as SYGVNS.

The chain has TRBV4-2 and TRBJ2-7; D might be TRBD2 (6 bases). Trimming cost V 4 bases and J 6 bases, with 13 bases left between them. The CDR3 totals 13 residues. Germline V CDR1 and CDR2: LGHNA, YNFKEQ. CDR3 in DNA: TGTGCCAGCAGCCTTCCATGGGGAGGCGAGCAGTACTTC. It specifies CASSLPWGGEQYF.

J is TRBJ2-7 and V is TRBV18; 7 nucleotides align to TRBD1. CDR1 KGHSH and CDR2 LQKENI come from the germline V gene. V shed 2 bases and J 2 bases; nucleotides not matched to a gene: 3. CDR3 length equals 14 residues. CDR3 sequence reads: CASSPAGTAYEQYF. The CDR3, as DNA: TGTGCCAGCTCACCAGCCGGGACAGCCTACGAGCAGTACTTC.

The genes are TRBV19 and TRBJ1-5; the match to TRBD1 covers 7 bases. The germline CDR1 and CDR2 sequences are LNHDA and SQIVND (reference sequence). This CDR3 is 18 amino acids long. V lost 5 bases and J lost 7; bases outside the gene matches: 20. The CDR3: CASSLKGLGQTISQPQHF. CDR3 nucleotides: TGTGCCAGTAGTCTTAAGGGCCTGGGACAGACGATTTCACAGCCCCAGCATTTT.

CDR3 DNA: TGCGCCAGCAGCTTGGGCCGGGGTTTGACCCAGCATTTT. It is translated as CASSLGRGLTQHF. This rearrangement joins TRBV5-1 to TRBJ1-5; the D is unclear. Trimming took off 0 bases at V and 11 bases at J, with 12 bases between the two ends. Germline V gene sequence: CDR1 SGHRS, CDR2 YFSETQ. This CDR3 comprises 13 residues.